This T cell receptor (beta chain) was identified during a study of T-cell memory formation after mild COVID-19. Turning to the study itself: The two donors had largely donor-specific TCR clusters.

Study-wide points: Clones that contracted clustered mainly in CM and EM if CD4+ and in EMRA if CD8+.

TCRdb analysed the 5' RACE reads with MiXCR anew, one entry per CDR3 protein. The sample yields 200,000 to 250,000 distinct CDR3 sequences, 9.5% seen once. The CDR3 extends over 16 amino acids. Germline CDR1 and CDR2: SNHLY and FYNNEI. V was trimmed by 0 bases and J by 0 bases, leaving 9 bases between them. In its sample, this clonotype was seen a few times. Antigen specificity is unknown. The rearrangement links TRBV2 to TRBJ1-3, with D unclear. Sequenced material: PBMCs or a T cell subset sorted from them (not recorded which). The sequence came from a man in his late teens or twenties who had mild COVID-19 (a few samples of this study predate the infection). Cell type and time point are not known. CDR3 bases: TGTGCCAGCAGTGAAGCCGCAGTGATCTCTGGAAACACCATATATTTT. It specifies CASSEAAVISGNTIYF.